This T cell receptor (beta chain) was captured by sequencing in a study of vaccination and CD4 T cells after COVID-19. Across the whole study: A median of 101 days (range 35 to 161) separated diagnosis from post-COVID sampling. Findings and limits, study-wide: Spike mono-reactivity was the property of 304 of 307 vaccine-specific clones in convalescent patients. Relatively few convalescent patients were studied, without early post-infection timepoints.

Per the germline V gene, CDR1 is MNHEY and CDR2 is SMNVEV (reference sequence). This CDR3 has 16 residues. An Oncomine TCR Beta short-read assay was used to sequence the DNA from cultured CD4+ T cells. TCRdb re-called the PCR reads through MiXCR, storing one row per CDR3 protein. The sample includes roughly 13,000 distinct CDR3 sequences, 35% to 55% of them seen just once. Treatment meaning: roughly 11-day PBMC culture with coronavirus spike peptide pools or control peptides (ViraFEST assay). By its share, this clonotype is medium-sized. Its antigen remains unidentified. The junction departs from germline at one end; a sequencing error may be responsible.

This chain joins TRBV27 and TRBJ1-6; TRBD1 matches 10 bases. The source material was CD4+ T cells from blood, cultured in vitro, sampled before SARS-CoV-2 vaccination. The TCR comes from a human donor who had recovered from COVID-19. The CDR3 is CASSISSDRGQSPLHF. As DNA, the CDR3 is TGTGCCAGCAGTATATCGAGCGACAGGGGGCAATCACCCCTCCACTTT.